This entry is about one T cell receptor beta chain. The sample belongs to a study of OX40 agonist ivuxolimab in advanced cancers. Deletions cut 2 bases from V and 6 bases from J, with 21 bases between. This CDR3 spans 17 amino acids. Germline CDR1 and CDR2: MNHNS and SASEGT. TCRdb's table, derived via immunoSEQ multiplex PCR, lists solely in-frame clones and lacks some. Of 50,000 or so clones listed, about 79% were seen once; the top ten hold 6.5% to 9%. The specimen comprised CD4+ or CD8+ T cells sorted from blood, sampled in a trial of the OX40 agonist ivuxolimab. This clonotype was sampled from an adult with an advanced solid tumor such as melanoma, head and neck, liver or kidney cancer. This chain connects TRBV6-1 to TRBJ2-3, with D possibly matching TRBD2 (5 bases). In DNA form, the CDR3 reads TGTGCCAGCAGTGAAATTTTGAGCGGCTCCCTCGGGGATACGCAGTATTTT. This encodes CASSEILSGSLGDTQYF.